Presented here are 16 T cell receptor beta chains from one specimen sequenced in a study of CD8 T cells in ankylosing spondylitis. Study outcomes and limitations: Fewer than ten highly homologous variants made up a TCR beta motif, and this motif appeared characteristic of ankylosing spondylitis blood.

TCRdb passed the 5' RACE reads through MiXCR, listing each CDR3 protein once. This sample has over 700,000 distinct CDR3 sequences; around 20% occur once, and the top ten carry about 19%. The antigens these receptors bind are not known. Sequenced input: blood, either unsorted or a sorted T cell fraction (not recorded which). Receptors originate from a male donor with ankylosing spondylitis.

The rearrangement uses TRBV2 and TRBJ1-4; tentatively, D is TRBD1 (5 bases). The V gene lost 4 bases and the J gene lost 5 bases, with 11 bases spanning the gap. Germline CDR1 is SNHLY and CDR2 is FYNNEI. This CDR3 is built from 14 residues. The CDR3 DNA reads TGTGCCAGCAGTGCGGGACCGAGGAATGAAAAACTGTTTTTT. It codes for CASSAGPRNEKLFF.

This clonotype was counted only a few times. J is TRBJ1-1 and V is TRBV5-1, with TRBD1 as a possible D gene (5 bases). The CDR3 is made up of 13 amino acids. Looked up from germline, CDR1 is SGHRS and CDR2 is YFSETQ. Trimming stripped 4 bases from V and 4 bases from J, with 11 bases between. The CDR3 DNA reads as TGCGCCAGCAGCCGGGCGGACACCACTGAAGCTTTCTTT. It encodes CASSRADTTEAFF.

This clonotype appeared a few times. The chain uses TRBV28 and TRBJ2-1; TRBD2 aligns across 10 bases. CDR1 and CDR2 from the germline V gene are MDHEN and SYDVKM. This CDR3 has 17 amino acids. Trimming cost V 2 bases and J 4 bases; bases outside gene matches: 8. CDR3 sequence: CASSLEASGGRYNEQFF. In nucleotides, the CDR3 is TGTGCCAGCAGTTTAGAGGCTAGCGGGGGACGATACAATGAGCAGTTCTTC.

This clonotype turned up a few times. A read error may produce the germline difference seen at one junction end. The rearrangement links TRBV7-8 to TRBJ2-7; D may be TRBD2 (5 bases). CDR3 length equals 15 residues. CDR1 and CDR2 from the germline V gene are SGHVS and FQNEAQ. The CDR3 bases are TGTGCCAGCAGCGCTGCCCACGGGAACCCCTACGGGCAGTACTTC. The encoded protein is CASSAAHGNPYGQYF.

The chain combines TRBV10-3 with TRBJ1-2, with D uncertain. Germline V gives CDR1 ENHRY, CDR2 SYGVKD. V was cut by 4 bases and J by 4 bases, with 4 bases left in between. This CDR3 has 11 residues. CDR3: CAISGGYGYTF. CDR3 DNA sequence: TGTGCCATCAGTGGGGGCTATGGCTACACCTTC.

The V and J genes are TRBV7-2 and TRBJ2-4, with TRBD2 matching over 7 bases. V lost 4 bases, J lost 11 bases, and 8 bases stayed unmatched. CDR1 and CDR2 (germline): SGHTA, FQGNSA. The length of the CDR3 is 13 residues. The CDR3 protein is CASSSRRESLQYF. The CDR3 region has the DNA TGTGCCAGCAGCTCAAGGCGGGAGTCGCTTCAGTACTTC. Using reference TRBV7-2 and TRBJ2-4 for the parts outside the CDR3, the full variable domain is GAGVSQSPSNKVTEKGKDVELRCDPISGHTALYWYRQSLGQGLEFLIYFQGNSAPDKSGLPSDRFSAERTGGSVSTLTIQRTQQEDSAVYLCASSSRRESLQYFGAGTRLSVL.

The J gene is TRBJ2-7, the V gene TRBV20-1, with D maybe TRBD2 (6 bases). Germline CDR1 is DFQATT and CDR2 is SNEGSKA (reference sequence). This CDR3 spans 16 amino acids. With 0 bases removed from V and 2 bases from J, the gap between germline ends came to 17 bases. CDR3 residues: CSARDHFKGGAYEQYF. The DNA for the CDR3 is TGCAGTGCTAGAGATCATTTTAAGGGAGGAGCCTACGAGCAGTACTTC.

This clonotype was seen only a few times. This CDR3 is CASSVGGEGANNEQFF. The CDR3 DNA sequence: TGTGCCAGCAGCGTAGGAGGGGAAGGGGCAAACAATGAGCAGTTCTTC. This chain connects TRBV9 to TRBJ2-1; D may be TRBD1 or TRBD2 (5 bases each). V was shortened by 0 bases and J by 5 bases, with 15 bases between the two germline ends. This CDR3 comprises 16 residues. Germline CDR1 reads SGDLS; CDR2 reads YYNGEE.

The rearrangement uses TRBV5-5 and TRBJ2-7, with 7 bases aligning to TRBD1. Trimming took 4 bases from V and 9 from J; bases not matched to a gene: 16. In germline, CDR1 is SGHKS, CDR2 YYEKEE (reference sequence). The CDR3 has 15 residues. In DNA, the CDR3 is TGTGCCAGCAGCAAGGACCGGGACAGACCACGTGGGCAGTACTTC. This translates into CASSKDRDRPRGQYF.

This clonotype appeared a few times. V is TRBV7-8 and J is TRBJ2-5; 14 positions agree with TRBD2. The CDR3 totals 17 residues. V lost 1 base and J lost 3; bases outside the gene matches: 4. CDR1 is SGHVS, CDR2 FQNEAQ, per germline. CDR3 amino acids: CASSLGTSGGSKETQYF. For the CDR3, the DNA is TGTGCCAGCAGCTTAGGGACTAGCGGGGGGTCAAAAGAGACCCAGTACTTC.

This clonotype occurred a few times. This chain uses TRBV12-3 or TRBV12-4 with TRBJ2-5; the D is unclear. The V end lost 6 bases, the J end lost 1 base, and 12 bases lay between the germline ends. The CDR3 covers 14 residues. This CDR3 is CASRANTIQETQYF. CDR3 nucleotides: TGTGCCAGCAGAGCTAATACGATCCAAGAGACCCAGTACTTC.

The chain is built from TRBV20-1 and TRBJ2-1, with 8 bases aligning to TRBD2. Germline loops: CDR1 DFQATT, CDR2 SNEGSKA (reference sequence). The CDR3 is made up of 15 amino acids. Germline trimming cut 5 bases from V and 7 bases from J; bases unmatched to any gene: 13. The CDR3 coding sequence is TGCAGTGCTGAAAGGCGGGAGGCCCTTGGGAATGAGCAGTTCTTC. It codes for CSAERREALGNEQFF.

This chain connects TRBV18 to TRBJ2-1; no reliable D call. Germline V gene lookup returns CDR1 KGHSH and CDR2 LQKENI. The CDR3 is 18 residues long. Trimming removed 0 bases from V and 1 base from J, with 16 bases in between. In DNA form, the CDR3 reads TGTGCCAGCTCACCACCCCCGTTTGGTTACCAATCCTACAATGAGCAGTTCTTC. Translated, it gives CASSPPPFGYQSYNEQFF.

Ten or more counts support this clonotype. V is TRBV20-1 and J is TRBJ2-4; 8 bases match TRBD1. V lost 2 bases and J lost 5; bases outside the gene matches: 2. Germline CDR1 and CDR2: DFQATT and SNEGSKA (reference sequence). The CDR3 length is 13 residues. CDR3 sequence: CSARRDRQNIQYF. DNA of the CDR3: TGCAGTGCTAGAAGGGACAGGCAAAACATTCAGTACTTC.

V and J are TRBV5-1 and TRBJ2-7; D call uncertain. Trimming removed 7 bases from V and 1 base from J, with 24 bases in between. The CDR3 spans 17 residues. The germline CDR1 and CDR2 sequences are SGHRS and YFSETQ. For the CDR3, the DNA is TGCGCCAGCTCGAATGGCCGATGGGGAACTCTTTCCTACGAGCAGTACTTC. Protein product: CASSNGRWGTLSYEQYF.

The CDR3 DNA follows: TGTGCCAGCAGCCAAGGGACAGGCTACTACGAGCAGTACTTC. Protein: CASSQGTGYYEQYF. The rearrangement joins TRBV14 to TRBJ2-7; 7 bases fit TRBD1. With V trimmed by 1 base and J by 3 bases, 3 bases remained unmatched. Germline CDR1 is SGHDN and CDR2 is FVKESK. The CDR3 length is 14 residues.